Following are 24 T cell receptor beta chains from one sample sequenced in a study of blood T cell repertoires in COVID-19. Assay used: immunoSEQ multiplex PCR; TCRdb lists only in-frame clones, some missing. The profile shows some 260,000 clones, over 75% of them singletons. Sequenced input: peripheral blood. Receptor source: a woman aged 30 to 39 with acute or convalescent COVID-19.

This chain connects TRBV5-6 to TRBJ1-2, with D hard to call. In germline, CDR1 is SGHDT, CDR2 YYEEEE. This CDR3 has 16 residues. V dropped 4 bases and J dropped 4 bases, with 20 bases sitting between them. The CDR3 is CASSHPRRQTIYGYTF. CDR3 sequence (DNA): TGTGCCAGCAGCCACCCTCGTCGCCAGACAATCTATGGCTACACCTTC.

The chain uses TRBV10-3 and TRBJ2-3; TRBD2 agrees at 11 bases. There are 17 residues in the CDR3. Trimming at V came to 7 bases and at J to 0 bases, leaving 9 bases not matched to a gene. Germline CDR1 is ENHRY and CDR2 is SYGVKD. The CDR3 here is CAITPGTSGPSTDTQYF. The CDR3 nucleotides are TGTGCCATCACCCCCGGGACTAGCGGTCCTAGCACAGATACGCAGTATTTT.

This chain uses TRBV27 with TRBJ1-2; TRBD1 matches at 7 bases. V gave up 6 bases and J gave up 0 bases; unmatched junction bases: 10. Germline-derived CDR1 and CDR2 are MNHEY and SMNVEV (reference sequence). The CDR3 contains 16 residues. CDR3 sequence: CASSLVGQEANYGYTF. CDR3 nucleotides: TGTGCCAGCAGCCTCGTCGGACAGGAAGCTAACTATGGCTACACCTTC.

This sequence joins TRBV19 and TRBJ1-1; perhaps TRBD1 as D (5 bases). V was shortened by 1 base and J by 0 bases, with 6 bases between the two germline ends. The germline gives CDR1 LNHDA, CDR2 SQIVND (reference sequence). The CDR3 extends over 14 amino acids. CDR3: CASSIGQMNTEAFF. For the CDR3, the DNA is TGTGCCAGTAGTATAGGACAGATGAACACTGAAGCTTTCTTT.

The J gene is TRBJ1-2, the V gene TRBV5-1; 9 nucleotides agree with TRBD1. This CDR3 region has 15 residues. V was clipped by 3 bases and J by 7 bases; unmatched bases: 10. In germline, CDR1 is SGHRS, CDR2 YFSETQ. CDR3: CASSSSLTGGFGYTF. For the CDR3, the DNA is TGCGCCAGCAGCTCATCCTTGACAGGGGGGTTTGGCTACACCTTC.

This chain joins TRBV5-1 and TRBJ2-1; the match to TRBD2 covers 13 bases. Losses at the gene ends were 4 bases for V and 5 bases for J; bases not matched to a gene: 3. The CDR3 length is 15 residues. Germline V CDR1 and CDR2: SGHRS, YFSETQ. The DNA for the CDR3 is TGCGCCAGCAGCAGGACTAGCGGGAGTCACAATGAGCAGTTCTTC. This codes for CASSRTSGSHNEQFF.

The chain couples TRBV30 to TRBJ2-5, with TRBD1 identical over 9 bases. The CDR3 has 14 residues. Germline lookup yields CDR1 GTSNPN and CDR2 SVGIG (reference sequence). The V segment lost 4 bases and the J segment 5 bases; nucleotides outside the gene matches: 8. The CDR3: CAWNDRGYGETQYF. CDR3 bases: TGTGCCTGGAATGACAGGGGGTACGGGGAGACCCAGTACTTC.

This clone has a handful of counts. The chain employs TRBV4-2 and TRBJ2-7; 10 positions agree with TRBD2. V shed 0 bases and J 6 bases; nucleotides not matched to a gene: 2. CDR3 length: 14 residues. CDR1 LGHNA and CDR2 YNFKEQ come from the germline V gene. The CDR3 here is CASSQDSGRTEQYF. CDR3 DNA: TGTGCCAGCAGCCAAGATAGCGGGAGGACCGAGCAGTACTTC.

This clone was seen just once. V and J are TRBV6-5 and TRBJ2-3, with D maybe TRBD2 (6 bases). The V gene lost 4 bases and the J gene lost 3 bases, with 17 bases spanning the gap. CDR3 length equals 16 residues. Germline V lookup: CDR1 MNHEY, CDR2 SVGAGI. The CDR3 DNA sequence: TGTGCCAGCAGTTCCCTTCTTGGAGGGTTGACAGATACGCAGTATTTT. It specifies CASSSLLGGLTDTQYF.

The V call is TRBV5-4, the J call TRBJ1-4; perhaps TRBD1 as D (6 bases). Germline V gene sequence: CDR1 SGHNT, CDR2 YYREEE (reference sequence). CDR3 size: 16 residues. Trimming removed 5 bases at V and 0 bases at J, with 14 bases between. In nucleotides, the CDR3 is TGTGCCAGCAGTCAGGACAGAGCAGCAACTAATGAAAAACTGTTTTTT. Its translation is CASSQDRAATNEKLFF.

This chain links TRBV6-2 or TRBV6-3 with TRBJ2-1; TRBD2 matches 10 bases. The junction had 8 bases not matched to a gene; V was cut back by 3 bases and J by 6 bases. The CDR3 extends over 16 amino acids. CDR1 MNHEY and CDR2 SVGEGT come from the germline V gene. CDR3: CASSYYPSGRVNEQFF. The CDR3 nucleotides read TGTGCCAGCAGTTATTATCCCAGCGGGAGGGTCAATGAGCAGTTCTTC.

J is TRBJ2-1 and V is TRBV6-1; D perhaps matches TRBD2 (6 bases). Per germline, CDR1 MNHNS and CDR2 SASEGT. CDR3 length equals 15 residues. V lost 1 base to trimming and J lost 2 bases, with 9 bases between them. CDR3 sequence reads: CASSEETGAYNEQFF. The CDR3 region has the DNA TGTGCCAGCAGTGAAGAGACGGGAGCCTACAATGAGCAGTTCTTC.

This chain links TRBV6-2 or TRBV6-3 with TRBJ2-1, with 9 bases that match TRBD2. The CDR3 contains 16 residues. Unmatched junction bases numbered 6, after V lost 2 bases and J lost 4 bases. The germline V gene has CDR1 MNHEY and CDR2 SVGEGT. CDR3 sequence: CASSYLSGRSYNEQFF. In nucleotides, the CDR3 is TGTGCCAGCAGTTACCTAAGCGGGAGGTCTTACAATGAGCAGTTCTTC.

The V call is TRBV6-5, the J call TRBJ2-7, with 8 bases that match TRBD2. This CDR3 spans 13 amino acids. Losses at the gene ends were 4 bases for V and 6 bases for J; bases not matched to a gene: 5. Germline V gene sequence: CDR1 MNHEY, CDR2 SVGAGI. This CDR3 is CASSLSGSLEQYF. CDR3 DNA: TGTGCCAGCAGTTTGAGCGGGAGTCTCGAGCAGTACTTC.

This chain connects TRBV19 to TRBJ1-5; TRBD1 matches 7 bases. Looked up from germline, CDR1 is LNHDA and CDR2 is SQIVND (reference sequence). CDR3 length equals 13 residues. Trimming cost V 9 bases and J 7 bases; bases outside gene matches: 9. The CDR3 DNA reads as TGTGCCAGCAGCGACAGGGAGCGGCAGCCCCAGCATTTT. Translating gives CASSDRERQPQHF.

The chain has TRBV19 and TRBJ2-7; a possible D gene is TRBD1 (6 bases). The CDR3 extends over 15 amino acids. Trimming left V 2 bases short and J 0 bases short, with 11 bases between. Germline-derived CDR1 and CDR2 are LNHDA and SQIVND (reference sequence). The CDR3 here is CASSIRGQLSYEQYF. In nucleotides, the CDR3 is TGTGCCAGTAGTATAAGAGGACAGCTCTCCTACGAGCAGTACTTC.

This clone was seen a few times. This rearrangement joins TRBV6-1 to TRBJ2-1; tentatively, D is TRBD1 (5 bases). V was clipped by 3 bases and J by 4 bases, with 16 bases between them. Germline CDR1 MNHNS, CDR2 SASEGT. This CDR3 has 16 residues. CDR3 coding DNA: TGTGCCAGCAGTGATAAACGGACACAAGGTTACAATGAGCAGTTCTTC. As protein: CASSDKRTQGYNEQFF.

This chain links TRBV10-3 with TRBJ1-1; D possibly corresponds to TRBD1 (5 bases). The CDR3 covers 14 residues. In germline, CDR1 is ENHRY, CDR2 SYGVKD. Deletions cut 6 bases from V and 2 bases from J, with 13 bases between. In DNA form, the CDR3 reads TGTGCCATCAGCGAGACATGGGGCAACACTGAAGCTTTCTTT. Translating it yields CAISETWGNTEAFF.

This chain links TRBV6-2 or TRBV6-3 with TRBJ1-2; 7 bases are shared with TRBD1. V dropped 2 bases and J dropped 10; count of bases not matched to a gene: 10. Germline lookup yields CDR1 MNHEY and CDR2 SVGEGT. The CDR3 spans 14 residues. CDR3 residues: CASSYGGQRPVYTF. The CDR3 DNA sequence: TGTGCCAGCAGTTACGGGGGACAGAGGCCGGTCTACACCTTC.

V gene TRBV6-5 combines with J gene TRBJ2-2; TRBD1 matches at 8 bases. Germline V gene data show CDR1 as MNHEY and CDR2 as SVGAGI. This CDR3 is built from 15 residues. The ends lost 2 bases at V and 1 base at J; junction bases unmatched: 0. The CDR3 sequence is CASSYGTGNTGELFF. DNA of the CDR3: TGTGCCAGCAGTTACGGGACAGGGAACACCGGGGAGCTGTTTTTT.

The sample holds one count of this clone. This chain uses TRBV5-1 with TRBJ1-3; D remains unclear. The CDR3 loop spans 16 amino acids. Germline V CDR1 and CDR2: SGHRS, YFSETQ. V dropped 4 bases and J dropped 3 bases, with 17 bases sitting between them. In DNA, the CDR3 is TGCGCCAGCAGCCCCGGATCCAGACGGGATGGAAACACCATATATTTT. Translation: CASSPGSRRDGNTIYF.

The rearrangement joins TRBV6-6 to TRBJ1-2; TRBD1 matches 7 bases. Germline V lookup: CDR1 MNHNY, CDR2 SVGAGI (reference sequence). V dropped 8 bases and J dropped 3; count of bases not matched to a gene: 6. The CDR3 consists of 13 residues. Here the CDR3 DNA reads TGTGCCAGCCTTCAGGGGGGTGACTATGGCTACACCTTC. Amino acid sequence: CASLQGGDYGYTF.

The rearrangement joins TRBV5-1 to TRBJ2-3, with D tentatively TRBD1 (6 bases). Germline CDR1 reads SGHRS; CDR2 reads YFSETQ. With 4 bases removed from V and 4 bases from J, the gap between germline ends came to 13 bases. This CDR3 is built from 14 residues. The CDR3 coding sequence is TGCGCCAGCAGCAAGGGGGTTCTGGCAGATACGCAGTATTTT. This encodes CASSKGVLADTQYF.

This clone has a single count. CDR3 in DNA: TGCGCCAGCAGTCCCTTCAGGAAGACATACTACAATGAGCAGTTCTTC. Its translation: CASSPFRKTYYNEQFF. The chain recombines TRBV23-1 with TRBJ2-1; the D is unclear. TRBV23-1 belongs to the ORF category, with a function that is uncertain. Trimming shortened V by 4 bases and J by 3 bases, and 16 bases separated the two germline ends. This CDR3 is built from 16 residues.